This is a list of T cell receptor beta chains from one sample in a study of blood T cells in healthy people across ages. TCRdb re-analysed the 5' RACE reads in MiXCR, keeping a single row per CDR3 protein. The profile shows some 1.5 million distinct CDR3 sequences, 28% of them singletons. Material: blood. The receptors were gathered from a woman younger than 45 in good health. Each CDR3 is given with its conserved first and last residue. D genes are given only for firm matches. Clone size is not always given. Where it is, it says once, few, many or a class for expanded clones.

>NA|few|TRBJ1-1|TRBV10-3
CAISQPGGPTEAFF
TGTGCCATCAGCCAACCGGGGGGGCCCACTGAAGCTTTCTTT
>NA|few|TRBJ1-5|TRBV12-3/TRBV12-4
CASSLNAPMSNQPQHF
TGTGCCAGCAGTTTAAATGCACCGATGAGCAATCAGCCCCAGCATTTT
>TRBD1|many|TRBJ2-5|TRBV12-3/TRBV12-4
CASSVNRGTETQYF
TGTGCCAGCAGTGTCAACAGGGGGACTGAGACCCAGTACTTC
>NA|few|TRBJ2-4|TRBV3-1
CASSQGQGGIGAKNIQYF
TGTGCCAGCAGCCAAGGACAGGGCGGGATTGGGGCCAAAAACATTCAGTACTTC
>NA|many|TRBJ2-7|TRBV6-5
CASSTGYPHYEQYF
TGTGCCAGCAGCACAGGGTACCCCCACTACGAGCAGTACTTC
>NA|NA|TRBJ2-5|TRBV20-1
CSAPRGFQETQYF
TGCAGTGCCCCCCGGGGCTTCCAAGAGACCCAGTACTTC
>NA|few|TRBJ2-7|TRBV15
CATSRDLHEQYF
TGTGCCACCAGCAGAGATCTTCACGAGCAGTACTTC
>NA|once|TRBJ2-7|TRBV12-3/TRBV12-4
CAGSRNLGTYEQYF
TGTGCCGGCAGTCGCAACTTGGGCACCTACGAGCAGTACTTC
>NA|NA|TRBJ2-3|TRBV3-1
CASNHDRYTNTQYF
TGTGCCAGCAACCACGACAGATACACAAATACGCAGTATTTT
>NA|few|TRBJ1-1|TRBV15
CATSRVVGEGTEAFF
TGTGCCACCAGCAGAGTGGTGGGGGAGGGGACTGAAGCTTTCTTT
>NA|NA|TRBJ1-5|TRBV10-3
CAIREGQVNQPQHF
TGTGCCATCAGGGAGGGCCAGGTGAATCAGCCCCAGCATTTT
>NA|NA|TRBJ2-1|TRBV12-3/TRBV12-4
CASSYVKLGQFF
TGTGCCAGCAGTTATGTGAAGCTGGGGCAGTTCTTC
>NA|NA|TRBJ2-1|TRBV9
CASSDTGRSCNEQFF
TGTGCCAGCAGCGATACAGGGAGATCCTGCAATGAGCAGTTCTTC
>NA|few|TRBJ2-6|TRBV5-5
CASSSNPPSGANVLTF
TGTGCCAGCAGCTCCAATCCTCCATCTGGGGCCAACGTCCTGACTTTC
>NA|NA|TRBJ2-7|TRBV12-3/TRBV12-4
CASSSGGQDSYEQYF
TGTGCCAGCAGCTCGGGGGGACAGGATTCCTACGAGCAGTACTTC
>TRBD1|NA|TRBJ2-6|TRBV20-1
CSASSGTVPSGANVLTF
TGCAGTGCTAGCTCCGGGACAGTTCCCTCTGGGGCCAACGTCCTGACTTTC
>NA|few|TRBJ2-1|TRBV12-3/TRBV12-4
CASSFSDHQGGYNEQFF
TGTGCCAGCAGTTTTAGCGACCATCAGGGGGGTTACAATGAGCAGTTCTTC
>NA|few|TRBJ2-3|TRBV14
CASSPRLGTSTDTQYF
TGTGCCAGCAGCCCCAGGCTAGGGACTAGCACAGATACGCAGTATTTT
>NA|NA|TRBJ2-3|TRBV28
CAGSSRALGTDTQYF
TGTGCCGGCAGTTCCCGGGCCCTCGGCACAGATACGCAGTATTTT
>NA|NA|TRBJ2-2|TRBV18
CASSPLSDRELFF
TGTGCCAGCTCACCCCTCTCTGATCGGGAGCTGTTTTTT
>TRBD1|NA|TRBJ2-7|TRBV12-3/TRBV12-4
CASGTGGVVMGEQYF
TGTGCCAGCGGGACAGGGGGCGTGGTAATGGGCGAGCAGTACTTC
>NA|NA|TRBJ2-3|TRBV14
CASSQSYTTDTQYF
TGTGCCAGCAGCCAATCCTATACCACAGATACGCAGTATTTT
>NA|NA|TRBJ1-2|TRBV27
CASSRTGLANYGYTF
TGTGCCAGCAGTCGTACAGGTTTAGCTAACTATGGCTACACCTTC
>TRBD1|once|TRBJ2-1|TRBV11-1
CASSSPPGQGLWNEQFF
TGTGCCAGCAGCTCGCCCCCGGGACAGGGACTGTGGAATGAGCAGTTCTTC
>NA|few|TRBJ2-1|TRBV9
CASSQSKSQRASYNEQFF
TGTGCCAGCAGCCAATCAAAGAGCCAGCGGGCATCCTACAATGAGCAGTTCTTC
>NA|NA|TRBJ2-7|TRBV30
CAWSPTVTYEQYF
TGTGCCTGGAGCCCGACAGTAACCTACGAGCAGTACTTC
>TRBD1|few|TRBJ1-4|TRBV15
CATSRDFGQGSNEKLFF
TGTGCCACCAGCAGAGACTTTGGACAGGGGTCTAATGAAAAACTGTTTTTT
>NA|NA|TRBJ2-7|TRBV20-1
CSARTTLSYNEQYF
TGCAGTGCGAGGACGACTCTTTCCTACAATGAGCAGTACTTC
>TRBD1|few|TRBJ1-2|TRBV5-1
CASSQGQVYSGYTF
TGCGCCAGCAGCCAGGGACAGGTCTATAGCGGCTACACCTTC
>NA|many|TRBJ2-4|TRBV6-5
CASRRTAKNIQYF
TGTGCCAGCAGGCGAACAGCCAAAAACATTCAGTACTTC